The present T cell receptor (beta chain) was sequenced within a study of blood T cell repertoires in COVID-19. Study-wide background: PBMCs, B-cell-depleted T cells, or T cells provided the cDNA or gDNA that made up the material.

The CDR3 covers 15 residues. Per germline, CDR1 MNHEY and CDR2 SMNVEV (reference sequence). After removal of 0 bases from V and 3 bases from J, the junction contained 3 bases not matched to a gene. Original processing methods: Amplifying reference gene primers gave estimates of nucleated cell counts. The protocol was immunoSEQ multiplex PCR, while the TCRdb copy is restricted to in-frame clones and leaves out a portion. V, J and clone size are those of that table, while D and trimming were read from the DNA. The sample contains approximately 94,000 clones, under 90% of which appear only once. The source material was peripheral blood. The sequence came from a human donor in a cohort sampled during active COVID-19. The chain employs TRBV27 and TRBJ1-2, with 8 positions matching TRBD1. CDR3 loop: CASSLSAGGDYGYTF. The CDR3 DNA sequence: TGTGCCAGCAGTTTATCGGCAGGGGGCGACTATGGCTACACCTTC.